The present entry profiles one T cell receptor (beta chain) with its context. Seattle enrolled patients during active infection and tracked them longitudinally. This entry comes from a study of blood T cell repertoires in COVID-19. TCRdb's copy holds only in-frame clones and misses some; the assay was immunoSEQ multiplex PCR. Of hundreds of thousands of clones in the sample, approximately 88% were seen once. CDR3 length: 18 residues. The chain uses TRBV21-1 and TRBJ1-2; the table's TRBD1 call for D was not verified on the DNA. TRBV21-1 is assigned pseudogene status. The sequence came from a woman aged 30 to 39 with COVID-19, enrolled during active disease. Sequenced input: peripheral blood. The CDR3 DNA sequence: TGTGCCAGCCTTTTAGGAGGTCCAGGGGGAGTAGCTAACTATGGCTACACCTTC. It encodes CASLLGGPGGVANYGYTF.